The rows below give T cell receptor beta chains drawn from one sample of a study of Graves' ophthalmopathy and Graves' hyperthyroidism. TCRdb reprocessed the multiplex PCR reads with MiXCR, giving one entry per CDR3 protein. The repertoire holds about 340,000 distinct CDR3 sequences, with around a sixth as singletons. Sequenced sample: peripheral blood. Receptor source: an adult man with Graves' ophthalmopathy. Each CDR3 is given with its conserved first and last residue. A D gene is named only where the DNA matches it firmly. Clone size is not always given. Where it is, it says once, few, many or a class for expanded clones.

V gene	clone size	J gene	CDR3 length	D gene	CDR3 protein	CDR3 DNA
TRBV12-3/TRBV12-4	-	TRBJ2-4	14	-	CASSPVTDQNIQYF	TGTGCCAGCAGCCCCGTGACGGACCAAAACATTCAGTACTTC
TRBV28	many	TRBJ1-5	15	TRBD1	CASKNRGEGNQPQHF	TGTGCCAGCAAAAACAGGGGGGAGGGCAATCAGCCCCAGCATTTT
TRBV6-1	-	TRBJ2-5	16	-	CASSESKAGVQETQYF	TGTGCCAGCAGTGAAAGTAAGGCTGGGGTCCAAGAGACCCAGTACTTC
TRBV5-1	many	TRBJ2-5	13	-	CASSSRRQETQYF	TGCGCCAGCTCCTCTAGGAGACAAGAGACCCAGTACTTC
TRBV10-3	many	TRBJ1-5	15	-	CATGDGPYSNQPQHF	TGTGCCACCGGGGACGGACCTTATAGCAATCAGCCCCAGCATTTT
TRBV30	many	TRBJ1-1	13	-	CAWSVLRGTEAFF	TGTGCCTGGAGTGTACTCAGGGGCACTGAAGCTTTCTTT
TRBV6-5	-	TRBJ1-2	15	-	CASSFGPSDSDGYTF	TGTGCCAGCAGTTTCGGACCTTCTGACAGCGATGGCTACACCTTC
TRBV6-2/TRBV6-3	many	TRBJ2-7	16	TRBD1	CASSYSRDRNSYEQYF	TGTGCCAGCAGTTACTCCCGGGACAGAAACTCCTACGAGCAGTACTTC
TRBV7-8	few	TRBJ2-2	16	TRBD2	CASSLVRGGNTGELFF	TGTGCCAGCAGCTTAGTTCGCGGGGGAAACACCGGGGAGCTGTTTTTT
TRBV20-1	-	TRBJ2-7	14	TRBD2	CSASSRAGGGEQYF	TGCAGTGCTAGTTCTCGGGCGGGGGGCGGCGAGCAGTACTTC
TRBV20-1	many	TRBJ1-3	15	-	CSASSQGSSGNTIYF	TGCAGTGCTAGCTCGCAGGGGTCGTCTGGAAACACCATATATTTT
TRBV6-1	many	TRBJ2-5	16	-	CASSLSYRGGKETQYF	TGTGCCAGCAGCCTATCATACAGGGGAGGGAAAGAGACCCAGTACTTC
TRBV27	many	TRBJ1-2	16	-	CASSLSTTGPNYGYTF	TGTGCCAGCAGTTTATCGACGACAGGTCCTAACTATGGCTACACCTTC
TRBV6-1	-	TRBJ2-7	15	TRBD1	CASSDNPGTGYEQYF	TGTGCCAGCAGCGACAACCCCGGGACAGGCTACGAGCAGTACTTC
TRBV11-2	many	TRBJ1-2	16	TRBD1	CASSLRQGLWAYGYTF	TGTGCCAGCAGCCTGAGACAGGGGTTGTGGGCCTATGGCTACACCTTC
TRBV7-8	many	TRBJ2-7	14	-	CASSLVGPTYEQYF	TGTGCCAGCAGCTTAGTGGGGCCGACCTACGAGCAGTACTTC
TRBV18	few	TRBJ1-2	14	-	CASSPDSSNYGYTF	TGTGCCAGCTCACCAGACAGCTCAAACTATGGCTACACCTTC
TRBV20-1	many	TRBJ2-7	14	-	CSARPGGQSYEQYF	TGCAGTGCTAGGCCCGGGGGACAGTCCTACGAGCAGTACTTC
TRBV6-1	many	TRBJ2-5	13	-	CAGGTSRGETQYF	TGTGCCGGGGGGACAAGCCGCGGGGAGACCCAGTACTTC
TRBV28	many	TRBJ2-4	16	-	CASSLFGTREENIQYF	TGTGCCAGCAGTTTATTCGGGACGAGGGAGGAAAACATTCAGTACTTC
TRBV28	many	TRBJ1-5	15	-	CASSFLREANQPQHF	TGTGCCAGCAGCTTCCTCCGGGAGGCCAATCAGCCCCAGCATTTT
TRBV18	few	TRBJ1-5	13	-	CASSLSDTQPQHF	TGTGCCAGCTCACTTTCGGATACTCAGCCCCAGCATTTT
TRBV29-1	once	TRBJ2-7	13	-	CSVVEGPRYEQYF	TGCAGCGTTGTTGAGGGACCGCGCTACGAGCAGTACTTC
TRBV6-1	-	TRBJ2-7	14	TRBD2	CASSTGLAPHEQYF	TGTGCCAGCAGCACGGGACTAGCTCCCCACGAGCAGTACTTC
TRBV19	-	TRBJ1-1	13	-	CASTKELNTEAFF	TGTGCCAGTACCAAGGAGTTGAACACTGAAGCTTTCTTT
TRBV11-2	many	TRBJ1-3	14	TRBD1	CASSTGQPGNTIYF	TGTGCCAGCAGCACGGGACAGCCTGGAAACACCATATATTTT
TRBV2	-	TRBJ2-7	14	TRBD2	CASKGTSGSHEQYF	TGTGCCAGCAAAGGGACTAGCGGGAGCCACGAGCAGTACTTC
TRBV28	many	TRBJ1-2	15	-	CASSLSARKIFGYTF	TGTGCCAGCAGTTTATCGGCCAGAAAGATTTTTGGCTACACCTTC
TRBV3-1	-	TRBJ2-5	15	TRBD2	CASSRGLAVQETQYF	TGTGCCAGCAGCCGGGGACTAGCGGTCCAAGAGACCCAGTACTTC
TRBV28	many	TRBJ1-1	14	TRBD1	CATRSGTANTEAFF	TGTGCCACCCGATCCGGGACAGCGAACACTGAAGCTTTCTTT
TRBV6-2/TRBV6-3	-	TRBJ2-2	16	-	CASSWTRDSNTGELFF	TGTGCCAGCAGTTGGACCCGGGACTCTAACACCGGGGAGCTGTTTTTT
TRBV12-3/TRBV12-4	-	TRBJ2-4	16	-	CASSLSTSTSKNIQYF	TGTGCCAGCAGTTTAAGTACGTCTACTTCCAAAAACATTCAGTACTTC
TRBV24-1	many	TRBJ1-5	13	-	CATSGPGGLAQHF	TGTGCCACCAGTGGGCCCGGGGGGTTGGCCCAGCATTTT
TRBV7-8	many	TRBJ1-2	13	-	CASSPYPGEGYTF	TGTGCCAGCAGCCCTTACCCGGGGGAAGGCTACACCTTC
TRBV19	many	TRBJ2-5	15	-	CASWREAVTQETQYF	TGTGCCAGTTGGAGGGAGGCAGTAACGCAAGAGACCCAGTACTTC
TRBV28	-	TRBJ1-5	15	-	CASSLSGSSNQPRHF	TGTGCCAGCAGTTTATCAGGGTCTAGCAATCAGCCCCGGCATTTT
TRBV6-1	many	TRBJ2-7	11	-	CASSELYEQYF	TGTGCCAGCAGTGAACTCTACGAGCAGTACTTC
TRBV6-5	many	TRBJ2-7	16	-	CASSPSVARPLNEQYF	TGTGCCAGCAGTCCCTCCGTGGCTAGACCGCTCAACGAGCAGTACTTC
TRBV15	-	TRBJ1-2	14	-	CATSRDGRENGYTF	TGTGCCACCAGCAGAGACGGCAGGGAGAATGGCTACACCTTC
TRBV20-1	many	TRBJ2-5	13	TRBD2	CSASSLAGETQYF	TGCAGTGCTAGTTCTCTAGCGGGAGAGACCCAGTACTTC
TRBV11-2	many	TRBJ1-5	14	-	CASSREGGNQPQHF	TGTGCCAGCAGCCGGGAGGGGGGCAATCAGCCCCAGCATTTT
TRBV3-1	many	TRBJ2-6	16	-	CASSQMGRAGANVLTF	TGTGCCAGCAGCCAGATGGGCAGGGCCGGGGCCAACGTCCTGACTTTC
TRBV7-6	many	TRBJ2-2	16	TRBD2	CASSRISGTNTGELFF	TGTGCCAGCAGCAGAATTAGCGGGACGAACACCGGGGAGCTGTTTTTT
TRBV28	-	TRBJ1-5	15	-	CASRLQGISNQPQHF	TGTGCCAGCAGACTACAGGGAATCAGCAATCAGCCCCAGCATTTT
TRBV9	many	TRBJ1-3	15	-	CASGRQPHSGNTIYF	TGTGCCAGCGGCCGACAGCCCCACTCAGGAAACACCATATATTTT